The 9 T cell receptor beta chains presented below share a single source sample, sequenced in a study of T cell responses to AZD1222 COVID-19 vaccine. TCRdb's table, derived via immunoSEQ multiplex PCR, lists solely in-frame clones and lacks some. The table lists some 170,000 clones, 85% to 90% of them singletons. Sequences were derived from peripheral blood, sampled 28 days after the second dose of the MenACWY control vaccine. These receptors were taken from an adult who received the MenACWY meningococcal vaccine as a control.

This rearrangement joins TRBV5-1 to TRBJ1-1, with D unresolved. Germline V gene data show CDR1 as SGHRS and CDR2 as YFSETQ. This CDR3 region has 14 residues. Trimming cost V 4 bases and J 0 bases, with 10 bases left between them. In DNA, the CDR3 is TGCGCCAGCAGCCCGGAGGATGTGAACACTGAAGCTTTCTTT. It is translated as CASSPEDVNTEAFF.

The chain combines TRBV18 with TRBJ1-4; D gene uncertain. From germline, CDR1 is KGHSH and CDR2 LQKENI. This CDR3 spans 12 amino acids. V was clipped by 6 bases and J by 7 bases, with 9 bases between them. CDR3 bases: TGTGCCAGCTCCGAACTGGGTGAAAAACTGTTTTTT. Translation: CASSELGEKLFF.

The chain combines TRBV7-2 with TRBJ1-2; 8 positions agree with TRBD1. The germline V gene has CDR1 SGHTA and CDR2 FQGNSA. The CDR3 is made up of 15 amino acids. Trimming took 5 bases from V and 2 from J; bases not matched to a gene: 7. The CDR3 DNA is TGTGCCAGCAGCCCGGGGACAGGCCCCAACTATGGCTACACCTTC. Its protein product is CASSPGTGPNYGYTF.

The rearrangement uses TRBV2 and TRBJ2-2; 10 bases fit TRBD1. V shed 6 bases and J 3 bases; nucleotides not matched to a gene: 7. The germline gives CDR1 SNHLY, CDR2 FYNNEI. This CDR3 region has 16 residues. CDR3 nucleotide sequence: TGTGCCAGCAGCGATGTAGGGACAGGGGACACCGGGGAGCTGTTTTTT. Encoded protein: CASSDVGTGDTGELFF.

V usage is TRBV27 and J usage is TRBJ1-2, with TRBD1 matching over 7 bases. V lost 5 bases and J lost 8; bases outside the gene matches: 8. Germline CDR1 MNHEY, CDR2 SMNVEV (reference sequence). The CDR3 spans 13 residues. CDR3 protein: CASSPRTGWGYTF. In DNA, the CDR3 is TGTGCCAGCAGTCCCCGGACAGGCTGGGGCTACACCTTC.

This clone was recorded once. The chain has TRBV10-3 and TRBJ2-7; 9 bases are a match to TRBD1. The germline CDR1 and CDR2 sequences are ENHRY and SYGVKD. There are 16 residues in the CDR3. Losses at the gene ends were 6 bases for V and 3 bases for J; bases not matched to a gene: 12. The CDR3 protein is CAISGNTGGTGYEQYF. The CDR3 DNA reads as TGTGCCATCAGCGGTAACACAGGGGGCACCGGCTACGAGCAGTACTTC.

The chain recombines TRBV27 with TRBJ2-7; TRBD1 aligns across 7 bases. This CDR3 region has 14 residues. Per the germline V gene, CDR1 is MNHEY and CDR2 is SMNVEV (reference sequence). V shed 8 bases and J 3 bases; nucleotides not matched to a gene: 10. The DNA for the CDR3 is TGTGCCAGCTCTGTCGACAGGGCTGTCTACGAGCAGTACTTC. Translating gives CASSVDRAVYEQYF.

The chain uses TRBV21-1 and TRBJ1-2. TRBV21-1 is a pseudogene locus. The CDR3 consists of 13 residues. CDR3 residues: CASSPYRDLGYTF. CDR3 DNA: TGTGCCAGCAGCCCCTACCGGGACCTAGGCTACACCTTC.

This clone has just one count. The V and J genes are TRBV12-3 or TRBV12-4 and TRBJ2-7; 11 positions match TRBD1. J lost 6 bases, V lost 6 bases, and 4 bases had no gene match. The CDR3 contains 13 residues. The CDR3 DNA follows: TGTGCCAGCAGCCGGGACAGGGGGACCGAGCAGTACTTC. Translating gives CASSRDRGTEQYF.